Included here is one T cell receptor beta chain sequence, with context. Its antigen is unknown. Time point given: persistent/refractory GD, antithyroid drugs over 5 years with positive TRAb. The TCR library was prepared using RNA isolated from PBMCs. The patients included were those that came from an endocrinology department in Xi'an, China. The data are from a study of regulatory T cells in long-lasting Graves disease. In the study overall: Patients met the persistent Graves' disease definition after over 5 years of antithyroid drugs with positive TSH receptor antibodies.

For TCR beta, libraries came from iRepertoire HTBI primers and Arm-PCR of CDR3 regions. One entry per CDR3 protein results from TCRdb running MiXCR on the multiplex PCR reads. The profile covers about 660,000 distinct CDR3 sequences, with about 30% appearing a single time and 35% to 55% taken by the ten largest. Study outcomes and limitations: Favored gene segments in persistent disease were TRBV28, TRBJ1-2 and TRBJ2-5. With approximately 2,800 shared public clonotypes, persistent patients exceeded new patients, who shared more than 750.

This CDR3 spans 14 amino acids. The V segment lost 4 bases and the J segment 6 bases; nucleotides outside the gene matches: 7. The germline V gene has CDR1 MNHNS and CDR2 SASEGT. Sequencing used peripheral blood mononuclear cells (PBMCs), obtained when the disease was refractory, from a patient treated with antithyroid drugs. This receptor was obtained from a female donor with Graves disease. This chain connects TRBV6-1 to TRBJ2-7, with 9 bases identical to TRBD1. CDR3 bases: TGTGCCAGCAGTGGGGGACAGGGCAATAGCGAGCAGTACTTC. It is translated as CASSGGQGNSEQYF.